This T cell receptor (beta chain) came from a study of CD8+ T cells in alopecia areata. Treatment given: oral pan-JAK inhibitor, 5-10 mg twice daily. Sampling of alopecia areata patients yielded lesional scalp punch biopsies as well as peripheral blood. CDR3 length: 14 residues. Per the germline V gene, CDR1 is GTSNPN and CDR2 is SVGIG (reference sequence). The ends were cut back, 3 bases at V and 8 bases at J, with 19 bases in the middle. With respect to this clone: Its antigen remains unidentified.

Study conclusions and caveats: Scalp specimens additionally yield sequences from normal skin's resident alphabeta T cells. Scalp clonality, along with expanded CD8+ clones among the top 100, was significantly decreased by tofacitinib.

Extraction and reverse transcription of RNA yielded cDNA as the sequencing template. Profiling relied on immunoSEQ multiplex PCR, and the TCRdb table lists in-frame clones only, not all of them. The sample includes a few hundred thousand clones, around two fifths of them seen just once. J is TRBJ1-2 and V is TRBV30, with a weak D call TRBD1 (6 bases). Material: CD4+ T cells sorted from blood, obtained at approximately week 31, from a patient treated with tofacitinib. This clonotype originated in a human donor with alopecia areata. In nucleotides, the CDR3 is TGTGCCTGGAGCCCCGGACAGATTCTCGACGGCTACACCTTC. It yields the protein CAWSPGQILDGYTF.